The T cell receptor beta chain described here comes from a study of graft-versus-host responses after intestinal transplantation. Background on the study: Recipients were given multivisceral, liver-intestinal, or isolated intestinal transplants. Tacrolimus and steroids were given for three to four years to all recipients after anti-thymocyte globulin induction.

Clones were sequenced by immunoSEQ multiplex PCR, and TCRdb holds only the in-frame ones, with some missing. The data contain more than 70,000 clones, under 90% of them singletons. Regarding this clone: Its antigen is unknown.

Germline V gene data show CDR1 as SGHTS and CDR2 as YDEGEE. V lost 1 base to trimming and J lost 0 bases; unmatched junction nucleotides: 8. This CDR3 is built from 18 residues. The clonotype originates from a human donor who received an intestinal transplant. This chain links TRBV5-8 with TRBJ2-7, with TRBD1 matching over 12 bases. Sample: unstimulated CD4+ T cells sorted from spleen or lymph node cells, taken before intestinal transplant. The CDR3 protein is CASSLWMGQGAFSYEQYF. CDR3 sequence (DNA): TGTGCCAGCAGCTTGTGGATGGGACAGGGGGCCTTCTCCTACGAGCAGTACTTC.